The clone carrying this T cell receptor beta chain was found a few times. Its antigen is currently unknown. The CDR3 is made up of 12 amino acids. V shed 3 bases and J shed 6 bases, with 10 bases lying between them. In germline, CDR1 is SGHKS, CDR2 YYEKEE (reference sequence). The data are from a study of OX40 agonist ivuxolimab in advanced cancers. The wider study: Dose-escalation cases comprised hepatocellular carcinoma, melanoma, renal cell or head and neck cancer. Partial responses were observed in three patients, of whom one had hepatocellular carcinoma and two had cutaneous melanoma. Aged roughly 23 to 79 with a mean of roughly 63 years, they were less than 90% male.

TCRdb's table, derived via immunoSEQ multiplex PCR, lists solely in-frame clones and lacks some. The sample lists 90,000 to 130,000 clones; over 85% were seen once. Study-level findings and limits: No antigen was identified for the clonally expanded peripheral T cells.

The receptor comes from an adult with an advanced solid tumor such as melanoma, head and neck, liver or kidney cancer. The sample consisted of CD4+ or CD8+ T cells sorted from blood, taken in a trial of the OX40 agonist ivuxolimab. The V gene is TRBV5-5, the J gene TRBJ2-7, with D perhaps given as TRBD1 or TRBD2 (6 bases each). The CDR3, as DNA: TGTGCCAGCAGCTCCGGGGGCGGCGAGCAGTACTTC. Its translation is CASSSGGGEQYF.